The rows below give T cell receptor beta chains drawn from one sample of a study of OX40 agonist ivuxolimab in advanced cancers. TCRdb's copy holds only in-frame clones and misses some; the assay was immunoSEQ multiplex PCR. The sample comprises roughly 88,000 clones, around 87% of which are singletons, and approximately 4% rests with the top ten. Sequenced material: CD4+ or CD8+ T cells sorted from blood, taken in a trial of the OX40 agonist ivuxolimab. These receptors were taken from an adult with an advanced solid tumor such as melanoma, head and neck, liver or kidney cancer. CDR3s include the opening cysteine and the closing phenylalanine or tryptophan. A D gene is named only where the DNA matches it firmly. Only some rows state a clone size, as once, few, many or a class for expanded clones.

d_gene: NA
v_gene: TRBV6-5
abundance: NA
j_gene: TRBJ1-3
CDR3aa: CASSYQGTSGNTIYF
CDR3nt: TGTGCCAGCAGTTACCAGGGGACTTCTGGAAACACCATATATTTT

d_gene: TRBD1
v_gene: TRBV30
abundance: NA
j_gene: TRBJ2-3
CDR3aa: CAWRRGPWTDTQYF
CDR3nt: TGTGCCTGGAGAAGGGGGCCGTGGACAGATACGCAGTATTTT

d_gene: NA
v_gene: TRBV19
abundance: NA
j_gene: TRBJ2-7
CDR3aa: CASSIDRTGVHYF
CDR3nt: TGTGCCAGTAGTATAGATCGGACGGGCGTCCATTACTTC

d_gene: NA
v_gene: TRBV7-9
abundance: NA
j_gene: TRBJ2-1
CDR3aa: CASSFSNNEQFF
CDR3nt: TGTGCCAGCAGCTTCTCAAACAATGAGCAGTTCTTC

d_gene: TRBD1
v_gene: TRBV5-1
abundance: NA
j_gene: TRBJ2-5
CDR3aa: CASSLTQTGKETQYF
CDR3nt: TGCGCCAGCAGCTTGACACAGACAGGGAAGGAGACCCAGTACTTC

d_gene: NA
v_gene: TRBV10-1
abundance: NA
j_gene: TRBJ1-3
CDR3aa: CASSADLSGNTIYF
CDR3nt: TGCGCCAGCAGTGCAGACCTTTCTGGAAACACCATATATTTT

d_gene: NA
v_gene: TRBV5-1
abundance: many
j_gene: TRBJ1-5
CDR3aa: CASSLDGRGNQPQHF
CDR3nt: TGCGCCAGCAGCTTGGACGGGAGAGGGAATCAGCCCCAGCATTTT

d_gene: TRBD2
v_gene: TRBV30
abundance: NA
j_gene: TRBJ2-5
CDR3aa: CAWSVYLAGETQYF
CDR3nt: TGTGCCTGGAGTGTATACCTAGCGGGAGAGACCCAGTACTTC

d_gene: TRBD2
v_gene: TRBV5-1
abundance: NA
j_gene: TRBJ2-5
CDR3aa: CASSLMTSGSQETQYF
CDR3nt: TGCGCTAGCAGCTTAATGACTAGCGGGAGTCAAGAGACCCAGTACTTC

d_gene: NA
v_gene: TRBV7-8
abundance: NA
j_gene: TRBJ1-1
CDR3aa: CASSLTENTEAFF
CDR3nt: TGTGCCAGCAGCTTAACAGAGAACACTGAAGCTTTCTTT

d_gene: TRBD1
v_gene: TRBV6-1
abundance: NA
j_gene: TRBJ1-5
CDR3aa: CASLGGQGNTQPQHF
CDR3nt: TGTGCCAGCCTCGGGGGACAGGGAAATACTCAGCCCCAGCATTTT

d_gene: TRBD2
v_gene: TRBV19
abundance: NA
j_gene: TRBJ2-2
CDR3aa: CASRLGLANTGELFF
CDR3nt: TGTGCCAGTAGGTTGGGACTAGCGAACACCGGGGAGCTGTTTTTT

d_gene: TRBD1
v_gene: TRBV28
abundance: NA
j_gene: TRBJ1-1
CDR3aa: CASRPGGRTEAFF
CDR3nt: TGTGCCAGCAGACCAGGGGGCAGGACTGAAGCTTTCTTT

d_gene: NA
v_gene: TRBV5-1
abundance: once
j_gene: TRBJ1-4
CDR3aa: CASSLSGAGATNEKLFF
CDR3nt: TGCGCCAGCAGCTTGTCGGGAGCGGGGGCAACTAATGAAAAACTGTTTTTT

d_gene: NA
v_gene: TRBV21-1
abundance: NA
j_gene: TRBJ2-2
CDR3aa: CASSLRTGGCTGELFF
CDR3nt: TGTGCCAGCAGCCTGCGGACAGGGGGCTGTACCGGGGAGCTGTTTTTT

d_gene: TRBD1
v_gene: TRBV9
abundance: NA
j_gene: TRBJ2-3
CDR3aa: CASSVAGTGVTDTQYF
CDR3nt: TGTGCCAGCAGCGTAGCCGGGACAGGGGTCACAGATACGCAGTATTTT

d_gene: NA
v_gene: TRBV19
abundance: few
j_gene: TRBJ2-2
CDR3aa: CASRGAGGELFF
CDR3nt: TGTGCCAGTAGGGGTGCTGGCGGGGAGCTGTTTTTT

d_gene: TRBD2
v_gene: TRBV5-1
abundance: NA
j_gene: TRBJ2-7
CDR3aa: CASSRGSSYEQYF
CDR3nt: TGCGCCAGCAGCCGCGGGAGCTCCTACGAGCAGTACTTC

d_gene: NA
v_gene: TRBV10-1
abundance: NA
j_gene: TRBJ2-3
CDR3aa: CASRRSEASTDTQYF
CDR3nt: TGCGCCAGCAGGCGGAGTGAAGCTAGCACAGATACGCAGTATTTT

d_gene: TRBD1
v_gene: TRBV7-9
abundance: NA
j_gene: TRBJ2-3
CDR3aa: CASSDRQGALDTQYF
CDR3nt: TGTGCCAGCAGCGATCGACAGGGGGCATTAGATACGCAGTATTTT

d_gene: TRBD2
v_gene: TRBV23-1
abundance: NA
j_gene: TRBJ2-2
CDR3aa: CASSQLGRGEGTGELFF
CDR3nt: TGCGCCAGCAGTCAATTGGGCCGGGGGGAAGGAACCGGGGAGCTGTTTTTT

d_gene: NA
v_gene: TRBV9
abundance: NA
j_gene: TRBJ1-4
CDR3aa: CASSVGVAAEKLFF
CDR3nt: TGTGCCAGCAGCGTAGGGGTCGCGGCTGAAAAACTGTTTTTT

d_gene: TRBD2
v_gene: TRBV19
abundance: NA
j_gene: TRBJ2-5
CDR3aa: CATRTSGTGETQYF
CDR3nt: TGTGCCACCCGGACTAGCGGGACGGGCGAGACCCAGTACTTC

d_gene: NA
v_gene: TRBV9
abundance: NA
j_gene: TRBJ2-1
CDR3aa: CASSVEPAGHNEQFF
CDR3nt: TGTGCCAGCAGCGTAGAGCCCGCAGGACATAATGAGCAGTTCTTC

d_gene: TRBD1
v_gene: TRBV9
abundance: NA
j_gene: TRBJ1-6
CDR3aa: CASSDGQGAFSPLHF
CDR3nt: TGTGCCAGCAGCGATGGACAGGGGGCCTTTTCACCCCTCCACTTT

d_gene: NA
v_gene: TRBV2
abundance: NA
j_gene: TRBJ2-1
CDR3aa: CASSVFDLDNEQFF
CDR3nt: TGTGCCAGCAGTGTTTTTGACCTCGACAATGAGCAGTTCTTC

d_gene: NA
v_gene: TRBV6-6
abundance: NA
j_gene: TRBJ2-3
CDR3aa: CASSSEVGTDTQYF
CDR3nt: TGTGCCAGCAGTTCCGAGGTGGGCACAGATACGCAGTATTTT

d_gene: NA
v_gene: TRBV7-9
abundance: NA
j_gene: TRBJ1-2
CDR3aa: CASSRIPDYGYTF
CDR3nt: TGTGCCAGCAGCCGAATCCCGGATTATGGCTACACCTTC

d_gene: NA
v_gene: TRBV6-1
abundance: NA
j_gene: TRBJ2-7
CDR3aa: CASSPYSYEQYF
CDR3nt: TGTGCCAGCAGTCCCTACAGCTACGAGCAGTACTTC

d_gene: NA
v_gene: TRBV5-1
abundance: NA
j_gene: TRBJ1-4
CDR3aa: CASSPAGATNEKLFF
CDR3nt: TGCGCCAGCAGCCCAGCGGGTGCAACTAATGAAAAACTGTTTTTT

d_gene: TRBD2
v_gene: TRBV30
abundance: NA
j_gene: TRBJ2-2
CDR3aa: CAWKGLAGVAGELFF
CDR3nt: TGTGCCTGGAAGGGACTAGCGGGAGTTGCCGGGGAGCTGTTTTTT